This T cell receptor (beta chain) was identified in a study of blood T cell repertoires in COVID-19. Study in general: Spain, Italy and the United States supplied samples that represented acute and convalescent COVID-19. In each case, the material was cDNA or gDNA derived from T cells, B-cell-depleted T cells, or PBMCs.

The assay was immunoSEQ multiplex PCR, and TCRdb's table has in-frame clones only and misses some. This table holds about 320,000 clones, more than 70% found once. Germline CDR1 ENHRY, CDR2 SYGVKD. The CDR3 has 14 residues. J was trimmed by 4 bases and V by 6 bases; bases with no gene match: 5. Sequencing was performed on peripheral blood. The receptor was isolated from a woman in her 30s with COVID-19, enrolled during active disease. The V and J genes are TRBV10-3 and TRBJ1-1; 10 positions match TRBD1. DNA for the CDR3: TGTGCCATCAGGGGGACAGGGGAGCGCACTGAAGCTTTCTTT. Translation: CAIRGTGERTEAFF.